Each of the 12 T cell receptor beta chains below was sequenced from the same sample in a study of blood T cell repertoires in COVID-19. The table came from immunoSEQ multiplex PCR; TCRdb's copy has only in-frame clones and leaves some out. The sample contains 200,000 to 250,000 clones, 65% to 90% of which appear only once. The sequenced sample consisted of peripheral blood. These receptors were taken from a man aged 45-65 years with active or convalescent COVID-19.

V is TRBV6-2 or TRBV6-3 and J is TRBJ2-2; 8 nucleotides align to TRBD1. The CDR3 has 14 residues. V trimming: 2 bases; J trimming: 6 bases; junction bases outside the gene matches: 2. Germline V CDR1 and CDR2: MNHEY, SVGEGT. CDR3 DNA: TGTGCCAGCAGTTACCCGGACAGGGCCGGGGAGCTGTTTTTT. This gives the protein CASSYPDRAGELFF.

The V gene is TRBV5-1, the J gene TRBJ1-3; a possible D gene is TRBD1 (6 bases). Germline CDR1 and CDR2: SGHRS and YFSETQ. The CDR3 loop spans 16 amino acids. Deletions cut 3 bases from V and 0 bases from J, with 13 bases between. CDR3 in amino acids: CASSSSTGASGNTIYF. As DNA, the CDR3 is TGCGCCAGCAGCTCATCGACAGGCGCCTCTGGAAACACCATATATTTT. The full variable domain, rest sourced from reference TRBV5-1 and TRBJ1-3, is KAGVTQTPRYLIKTRGQQVTLSCSPISGHRSVSWYQQTPGQGLQFLFEYFSETQRNKGNFPGRFSGRQFSNSRSEMNVSTLELGDSALYLCASSSSTGASGNTIYFGEGSWLTVV.

The chain joins TRBV19 to TRBJ2-7; tentative D call: TRBD2 (6 bases). Germline CDR1 and CDR2: LNHDA and SQIVND (reference sequence). The CDR3 covers 15 residues. Trimming cost V 1 base and J 3 bases, with 13 bases left between them. The CDR3 loop reads CASSIGSGTLYEQYF. DNA of the CDR3: TGTGCCAGTAGTATAGGTTCCGGGACTCTCTACGAGCAGTACTTC.

The chain carries TRBV28 and TRBJ1-5; 7 bases are shared with TRBD1. The trim removed 4 bases at V and 6 bases at J, leaving 6 bases unmatched. The CDR3 spans 14 residues. CDR1 is MDHEN, CDR2 SYDVKM, per germline. The CDR3 nucleotides read TGTGCCAGCAGTTACCCACAGGGGTCTCAGCCCCAGCATTTT. It yields the protein CASSYPQGSQPQHF.

This chain joins TRBV28 and TRBJ2-3; 9 bases map to TRBD2. Germline assignment: CDR1 MDHEN and CDR2 SYDVKM. The CDR3 sequence is 16 residues long. J gave up 1 base and V 1 base, and 3 bases lay outside the gene matches. As DNA, the CDR3 is TGTGCCAGCAGTTTATCGGCTAGCGGGGGCACAGATACGCAGTATTTT. It is translated as CASSLSASGGTDTQYF.

The V call is TRBV27, the J call TRBJ2-7, with TRBD1 identical over 8 bases. In germline, CDR1 is MNHEY, CDR2 SMNVEV (reference sequence). V lost 6 bases, J lost 2 bases, and 3 bases stayed unmatched. CDR3 length: 13 residues. As DNA, the CDR3 is TGTGCCAGCAGCCAGGGGGCGGCCTACGAGCAGTACTTC. Translated, it gives CASSQGAAYEQYF.

This sequence joins TRBV10-3 and TRBJ2-3; D remains ambiguous. Trimming took off 0 bases at V and 4 bases at J, with 5 bases between the two ends. This CDR3 has 13 amino acids. From germline, CDR1 is ENHRY and CDR2 SYGVKD. CDR3 bases: TGTGCCATCAGTGAGTCTAGCCCAGATACGCAGTATTTT. Translating gives CAISESSPDTQYF.

The chain recombines TRBV9 with TRBJ1-3, with 10 bases that match TRBD1. CDR3 length: 19 amino acids. Per the germline V gene, CDR1 is SGDLS and CDR2 is YYNGEE. V lost 3 bases and J lost 4; bases outside the gene matches: 16. The CDR3, as DNA: TGTGCCAGCAGCGAGGGAATGGGACAGGGGATTGGTGAAGGAAACACCATATATTTT. Encoded protein: CASSEGMGQGIGEGNTIYF.

This clone has just one count. The rearrangement uses TRBV23-1 and TRBJ1-2, with TRBD1 matching 8 bases. TRBV23-1 carries the ORF label, with uncertain function. The CDR3 runs 16 residues. V was clipped by 3 bases and J by 4 bases; unmatched bases: 10. The CDR3 spells CASSQSPDRAFYGYTF. CDR3 DNA sequence: TGCGCCAGCAGTCAGTCTCCGGACAGGGCGTTCTATGGCTACACCTTC.

J is TRBJ2-5 and V is TRBV7-9; D is unresolved. This CDR3 region has 13 residues. Germline loops: CDR1 SEHNR, CDR2 FQNEAQ (reference sequence). V was cut by 5 bases and J by 4 bases, with 11 bases left in between. The CDR3 DNA is TGTGCCAGCAGCCAAGACCCAGGAGAGACCCAGTACTTC. Translation gives CASSQDPGETQYF.

The chain is built from TRBV2 and TRBJ1-4; the D gene is possibly TRBD1 (5 bases). The CDR3 covers 13 residues. The germline V and J ends were trimmed by 5 bases and 8 bases, with 12 bases remaining between them. Germline CDR1 reads SNHLY; CDR2 reads FYNNEI. This CDR3 reads CASSTGFGEKLFF. The CDR3 DNA reads TGTGCCAGCAGTACAGGATTTGGCGAAAAACTGTTTTTT.

V is TRBV5-4 and J is TRBJ2-3, with 7 bases aligning to TRBD2. CDR1 SGHNT and CDR2 YYREEE come from the germline V gene (reference sequence). The trim removed 3 bases at V and 3 bases at J, leaving 4 bases unmatched. This CDR3 has 14 amino acids. CDR3: CASSSGGGTDTQYF. CDR3 in DNA: TGTGCCAGCAGCTCCGGCGGGGGTACAGATACGCAGTATTTT.